What follows are 22 T cell receptor beta chains derived from one specimen sequenced in a study of shared clonotypes between healthy human individuals. Terminally differentiated effector memory CD45RA+ cells were excluded from the naive CD8 cells, which were CD45RO-negative and positively selected for CCR7. Libraries were prepared by immunoSEQ multiplex PCR; TCRdb keeps only in-frame clonotypes and omits some of them. There are about 2.1 million clones in the sample; 93% occur only once, and around 1.8% lies in the top ten. The sample taken for sequencing was naive CD8+ T cells from PBMCs. The receptors come from a man aged 18 to 35 in good health. Some clones in this sample may be carry-over from other donors' samples.

The chain uses TRBV9 and TRBJ2-1; the D gene could be TRBD1 or TRBD2 (6 bases each). The CDR3 loop spans 15 amino acids. Between the trimmed V and J ends, which lost 0 bases and 3 bases, there was a span of 10 bases. Germline assignment: CDR1 SGDLS and CDR2 YYNGEE. CDR3 amino acids: CASSVGGAYYNEQFF. Written as DNA, the CDR3 is TGTGCCAGCAGCGTAGGGGGGGCCTACTACAATGAGCAGTTCTTC. The full variable domain, rest sourced from reference TRBV9 and TRBJ2-1, is DSGVTQTPKHLITATGQRVTLRCSPRSGDLSVYWYQQSLDQGLQFLIQYYNGEERAKGNILERFSAQQFPDLHSELNLSSLELGDSALYFCASSVGGAYYNEQFFGPGTRLTVL.

The chain recombines TRBV7-3 with TRBJ2-3, with 11 bases matching TRBD2. Germline CDR1 SGHTA, CDR2 FQGTGA. J lost 3 bases, V lost 5 bases, and 4 bases had no gene match. The CDR3 has 15 residues. The CDR3 here is CASSGGTSGTDTQYF. The CDR3 nucleotides read TGTGCCAGCAGCGGGGGGACTAGCGGTACAGATACGCAGTATTTT.

A note on this clone: The sample has other DNA sequences that encode this CDR3 too. The rearrangement links TRBV27 to TRBJ2-7; 13 bases are a match to TRBD2. V shed 4 bases, J shed 6 bases, and the junction held 3 bases outside the gene matches. The germline gives CDR1 MNHEY, CDR2 SMNVEV (reference sequence). This CDR3 spans 14 amino acids. In nucleotides, the CDR3 is TGTGCCAGCAGTTCCGGACTAGCGGGAGTCGAGCAGTACTTC. It codes for CASSSGLAGVEQYF.

This rearrangement joins TRBV7-9 to TRBJ1-2; 7 bases match TRBD1. Germline V CDR1 and CDR2: SEHNR, FQNEAQ (reference sequence). The CDR3 consists of 16 residues. J gave up 4 bases and V 4 bases, and 12 bases lay outside the gene matches. This CDR3 is CASSSSYGQAIYGYTF. The CDR3 DNA sequence: TGTGCCAGCAGCTCCTCCTATGGACAGGCGATCTATGGCTACACCTTC.

This chain links TRBV4-2 with TRBJ2-2; D gene unclear. This CDR3 has 14 amino acids. Trimming removed 5 bases from V and 4 bases from J, with 11 bases in between. CDR1 LGHNA and CDR2 YNFKEQ come from the germline V gene. The CDR3 coding sequence is TGTGCCAGCAGCGCAATCGAAGCCACCGGGGAGCTGTTTTTT. Residues: CASSAIEATGELFF.

The chain's CDR3 is CASSIVGGNTGELFF. The DNA for the CDR3 is TGTGCCAGTAGTATAGTCGGGGGGAACACCGGGGAGCTGTTTTTT. The chain is built from TRBV19 and TRBJ2-2; TRBD2 is a possible D gene (6 bases). This CDR3 comprises 15 residues. Germline assignment: CDR1 LNHDA and CDR2 SQIVND (reference sequence). V lost 1 base, J lost 1 base, and 7 bases lay in between.

The chain combines TRBV19 with TRBJ1-5; perhaps TRBD1 as D (5 bases). Germline assignment: CDR1 LNHDA and CDR2 SQIVND (reference sequence). V shed 3 bases and J shed 6 bases, with 9 bases lying between them. The CDR3 has 13 residues. CDR3 sequence reads: CASSMGRVQPQHF. The DNA for the CDR3 is TGTGCCAGTAGTATGGGGCGGGTTCAGCCCCAGCATTTT.

The chain links TRBV7-9 to TRBJ2-1; 8 bases align to TRBD2. The junction had 9 bases not matched to a gene; V was cut back by 5 bases and J by 3 bases. Per germline, CDR1 SEHNR and CDR2 FQNEAQ (reference sequence). CDR3 size: 16 residues. This chain's CDR3 is CASSPAGASDYNEQFF. Written as DNA, the CDR3 is TGTGCCAGCAGCCCAGCGGGAGCATCTGACTACAATGAGCAGTTCTTC.

The rearrangement joins TRBV14 to TRBJ1-1; no firm D call. The germline CDR1 and CDR2 sequences are SGHDN and FVKESK. Trimming left V 4 bases short and J 4 bases short, with 10 bases between. The CDR3 spans 13 residues. Written as DNA, the CDR3 is TGTGCCAGCAGCCCAGGATCTAGCACTGAAGCTTTCTTT. Translation: CASSPGSSTEAFF. The full variable domain, completed using reference TRBV14 and TRBJ1-1, is EAGVTQFPSHSVIEKGQTVTLRCDPISGHDNLYWYRRVMGKEIKFLLHFVKESKQDESGMPNNRFLAERTGGTYSTLKVQPAELEDSGVYFCASSPGSSTEAFFGQGTRLTVV.

The genes are TRBV4-3 and TRBJ1-1, with D maybe TRBD1 (5 bases). V dropped 0 bases and J dropped 5 bases, with 10 bases sitting between them. Germline values: CDR1 LGHNA, CDR2 YSLEER. The CDR3 extends over 14 amino acids. The CDR3 nucleotides are TGCGCCAGCAGCCAAGATCGGGGGGGGACTGAAGCTTTCTTT. It encodes CASSQDRGGTEAFF.

In the case of this clone: The same CDR3 also results from other DNA sequences found in this sample. This chain joins TRBV7-2 and TRBJ2-7; no clear D. The germline gives CDR1 SGHTA, CDR2 FQGNSA. V was trimmed by 3 bases and J by 2 bases, leaving 8 bases between them. This CDR3 spans 13 amino acids. CDR3 region: CASSLAGAYEQYF. CDR3 sequence (DNA): TGTGCCAGCAGCTTGGCCGGCGCCTACGAGCAGTACTTC.

V usage is TRBV7-9 and J usage is TRBJ2-3, with 7 bases lining up with TRBD1. The CDR3 loop spans 16 amino acids. From germline, CDR1 is SEHNR and CDR2 FQNEAQ (reference sequence). Trimming at V came to 5 bases and at J to 1 base, leaving 9 bases not matched to a gene. CDR3 DNA: TGTGCCAGCAGCGGCAGAGGGGGCCCGGGCACAGATACGCAGTATTTT. Its protein product is CASSGRGGPGTDTQYF.

The chain joins TRBV7-2 to TRBJ2-2; D not certain. Trimming shortened V by 1 base and J by 2 bases, and 5 bases separated the two germline ends. This CDR3 comprises 14 residues. Germline loops: CDR1 SGHTA, CDR2 FQGNSA. CDR3 loop: CASSLVTNTGELFF. DNA of the CDR3: TGTGCCAGCAGCTTAGTTACTAACACCGGGGAGCTGTTTTTT.

This CDR3 reads CAIQTNTGELFF. DNA for the CDR3: TGTGCCATACAGACGAACACCGGGGAGCTGTTTTTT. The V gene is TRBV6-5, the J gene TRBJ2-2; D gene ambiguous. Germline loops: CDR1 MNHEY, CDR2 SVGAGI. The length of the CDR3 is 12 residues. V lost 10 bases and J lost 0, with 6 bases in between.

The CDR3 is CASSYPGTANYGYTF. In nucleotides, the CDR3 is TGTGCCAGCAGCTACCCCGGGACAGCAAACTATGGCTACACCTTC. This chain connects TRBV11-2 to TRBJ1-2, with TRBD1 identical over 7 bases. CDR3 length equals 15 residues. The V segment lost 4 bases and the J segment 2 bases; nucleotides outside the gene matches: 7. The germline V gene encodes CDR1 SGHAT and CDR2 FQNNGV.

The chain is built from TRBV7-9 and TRBJ2-1; TRBD2 matches at 11 bases. V lost 5 bases and J lost 10; bases outside the gene matches: 13. CDR1 is SEHNR and CDR2 is FQNEAQ in the germline V gene (reference sequence). This CDR3 is 16 amino acids long. The CDR3 region is CASSPTSGIARGEQFF. CDR3 DNA: TGTGCCAGCAGCCCGACTAGCGGGATCGCGCGAGGGGAGCAGTTCTTC.

The V and J genes are TRBV12-5 and TRBJ2-7; D not certain. Trimming left V 0 bases short and J 3 bases short, with 18 bases between. The length of the CDR3 is 17 residues. Germline CDR1 LGHNT, CDR2 FRNRAP. CDR3 in amino acids: CASGLVLTSLKHYEQYF. The CDR3 region has the DNA TGTGCTAGTGGTTTGGTACTCACAAGTCTCAAACACTACGAGCAGTACTTC.

V is TRBV7-2 and J is TRBJ2-3; no definite D call. CDR1 is SGHTA and CDR2 is FQGNSA in the germline V gene. V lost 5 bases to trimming and J lost 6 bases, with 9 bases between them. The CDR3 sequence is 12 residues long. CDR3 residues: CASSPRWDTQYF. DNA for the CDR3: TGTGCCAGCAGCCCCCGATGGGATACGCAGTATTTT. Together with reference TRBV7-2 and TRBJ2-3, the CDR3 gives the full variable domain: GAGVSQSPSNKVTEKGKDVELRCDPISGHTALYWYRQSLGQGLEFLIYFQGNSAPDKSGLPSDRFSAERTGGSVSTLTIQRTQQEDSAVYLCASSPRWDTQYFGPGTRLTVL.

This clone was counted once. The chain has TRBV6-5 and TRBJ2-1; 14 bases line up with TRBD2. The CDR3 runs to 15 residues. V was pared by 5 bases and J by 6 bases, with 3 bases of the junction left unmatched. Germline loops: CDR1 MNHEY, CDR2 SVGAGI. This CDR3 reads CASSKGLAGVNEQFF. The DNA of the CDR3 is TGTGCCAGCAGTAAGGGACTAGCGGGAGTCAATGAGCAGTTCTTC.

The V call is TRBV27, the J call TRBJ2-1; TRBD2 is a possible D gene (6 bases). Germline V gene data show CDR1 as MNHEY and CDR2 as SMNVEV (reference sequence). The V and J ends lost 6 bases and 3 bases respectively, with 18 bases between them. The CDR3 sequence is 16 residues long. CDR3 sequence: CASRGGTSANYNEQFF. The CDR3, as DNA: TGTGCCAGCAGGGGCGGGACTTCCGCAAACTACAATGAGCAGTTCTTC.

V gene TRBV9 combines with J gene TRBJ2-2; 11 bases are shared with TRBD1. The length of the CDR3 is 15 residues. Germline lookup yields CDR1 SGDLS and CDR2 YYNGEE. V shed 3 bases, J shed 5 bases, and the junction held 3 bases outside the gene matches. The CDR3 sequence is CASSADRGPTGELFF. The CDR3 nucleotides read TGTGCCAGCAGCGCGGACAGGGGGCCGACCGGGGAGCTGTTTTTT.

The rearrangement uses TRBV2 and TRBJ2-7; 7 bases align to TRBD1. The CDR3 is 14 residues long. Germline loops: CDR1 SNHLY, CDR2 FYNNEI. Trimming removed 2 bases from V and 6 bases from J; junction bases left unmatched: 7. The CDR3 bases are TGTGCCAGCAGTGAACCGAACAGGGGTTCCGAGCAGTACTTC. Protein: CASSEPNRGSEQYF.